A single sample is the source of the 13 T cell receptor beta chains below, sequenced in a study of blood T cell repertoires in COVID-19. Data came from immunoSEQ multiplex PCR; TCRdb stores just in-frame clones and leaves some out. The table records under 200,000 clones, around 89% of them present only once. Sequenced sample: peripheral blood. These receptors were collected from a man in his forties with active or convalescent COVID-19.

This chain links TRBV10-3 with TRBJ2-1; possibly TRBD2 for D (6 bases). The V and J ends lost 0 bases and 5 bases respectively, with 20 bases between them. CDR3 length: 18 residues. Looked up from germline, CDR1 is ENHRY and CDR2 is SYGVKD. The CDR3 here is CAISESGGGYVPNNEQFF. Written as DNA, the CDR3 is TGTGCCATCAGTGAGTCTGGTGGGGGGTACGTCCCGAACAATGAGCAGTTCTTC.

The V call is TRBV6-5, the J call TRBJ2-3; possibly TRBD1 for D (6 bases). With 10 bases removed from V and 2 bases from J, the gap between germline ends came to 19 bases. The germline CDR1 and CDR2 sequences are MNHEY and SVGAGI. CDR3 length: 15 residues. CDR3 amino acids: CATRTEGHFTDTQYF. CDR3 DNA: TGTGCCACCAGAACAGAGGGACACTTCACAGATACGCAGTATTTT.

The chain employs TRBV29-1 and TRBJ2-2; tentative D call: TRBD1 (6 bases). CDR1 SQVTM and CDR2 ANQGSEA come from the germline V gene. Trimming stripped 2 bases from V and 0 bases from J, with 10 bases between. There are 15 residues in the CDR3. CDR3 nucleotide sequence: TGCAGCGTTGAACCGACAGGAGCGAACACCGGGGAGCTGTTTTTT. Its translation is CSVEPTGANTGELFF.

This clone was observed a few times. The chain recombines TRBV11-2 with TRBJ1-1, with D maybe TRBD1 (6 bases). Trimming took off 3 bases at V and 3 bases at J, with 14 bases between the two ends. Per germline, CDR1 SGHAT and CDR2 FQNNGV. The CDR3 sequence is 15 residues long. CDR3 in DNA: TGTGCCAGCAGCTTGCTAAGGGGGTTGGACACTGAAGCTTTCTTT. As protein: CASSLLRGLDTEAFF. Using reference TRBV11-2 and TRBJ1-1 for the parts outside the CDR3, the full variable domain is EAGVAQSPRYKIIEKRQSVAFWCNPISGHATLYWYQQILGQGPKLLIQFQNNGVVDDSQLPKDRFSAERLKGVDSTLKIQPAKLEDSAVYLCASSLLRGLDTEAFFGQGTRLTVV.

With regard to this clone: An end of the junction does not agree with germline; a read error may underlie this. The V gene is TRBV6-5, the J gene TRBJ2-5, with D maybe TRBD2 (6 bases). Germline V lookup: CDR1 MNHEY, CDR2 SVGAGI. The CDR3 has 15 amino acids. The CDR3 spells CVSTIPGGYVQTQYF. CDR3 coding DNA: TGTGTCAGCACCATCCCCGGGGGATACGTTCAGACCCAGTACTTC.

This chain joins TRBV4-1 and TRBJ2-1; maybe TRBD2 (6 bases). V was cut by 3 bases and J by 6 bases, with 15 bases left in between. The CDR3 runs 15 residues. Germline V gene lookup returns CDR1 MGHRA and CDR2 YSYEKL. CDR3 bases: TGCGCCAGCAGCCAGCTCTCCCGGGACTCCAATGAGCAGTTCTTC. The encoded protein is CASSQLSRDSNEQFF.

The rearrangement uses TRBV27 and TRBJ2-6; possibly TRBD1 for D (6 bases). The germline V gene has CDR1 MNHEY and CDR2 SMNVEV (reference sequence). Between the trimmed V and J ends, which lost 5 bases and 0 bases, there was a span of 14 bases. This CDR3 contains 17 residues. For the CDR3, the DNA is TGTGCCAGCAGTGCTCGAACAGGGAACTCTGGGGCCAACGTCCTGACTTTC. This encodes CASSARTGNSGANVLTF.

The chain combines TRBV6-5 with TRBJ1-1; D is uncertain. The germline V gene has CDR1 MNHEY and CDR2 SVGAGI. Trimming took 8 bases from V and 11 from J, leaving 18 bases between them. The CDR3 spans 12 residues. CDR3 nucleotide sequence: TGTGCCAGCCATCCCGGAGGGTCGCCGGCTTTCTTT. It codes for CASHPGGSPAFF.

The J gene is TRBJ1-1, the V gene TRBV3-1 (or the pseudogene TRBV3-2); 7 bases line up with TRBD1. Germline CDR1 and CDR2: LGHDT and YNNKEL (reference sequence). The V gene end was trimmed by 4 bases and the J gene end by 4 bases; junction bases not matched to a gene: 9. CDR3 length: 15 residues. The chain's CDR3 is CASSRTRQGTTEAFF. Here the CDR3 DNA reads TGTGCCAGCAGCCGTACTAGACAGGGAACCACTGAAGCTTTCTTT.

The chain's CDR3 is CASSPVDNSYEQYF. The CDR3 region has the DNA TGTGCCAGTAGTCCGGTAGACAACTCCTACGAGCAGTACTTC. The chain recombines TRBV19 with TRBJ2-7; D remains unclear. The CDR3 runs to 14 residues. The ends were cut back, 5 bases at V and 0 bases at J, with 11 bases in the middle. Germline V gene lookup returns CDR1 LNHDA and CDR2 SQIVND (reference sequence).

The chain couples TRBV13 to TRBJ2-7, with D perhaps TRBD1 (6 bases). Germline CDR1 PRHDT, CDR2 FYEKMQ (reference sequence). The V end was cut by 6 bases, the J end by 5 bases, with 14 bases between. This CDR3 spans 13 amino acids. CDR3 sequence (DNA): TGTGCCAGCAGACAACAGGGATTCCACGAGCAGTACTTC. This translates into CASRQQGFHEQYF.

The V and J genes are TRBV10-1 and TRBJ1-3; 7 nucleotides agree with TRBD1. CDR3 length: 13 amino acids. Germline CDR1 and CDR2: WNHNN and SYGVQD (reference sequence). Trimming took 9 bases from V and 8 from J; bases not matched to a gene: 10. In DNA form, the CDR3 reads TGCGCCAGTTCGACCGGGCAGGGGGACACCATATATTTT. As protein: CASSTGQGDTIYF.

This clone came up a few times. V usage is TRBV6-5 and J usage is TRBJ1-1; D is possibly TRBD1 (6 bases). The CDR3 consists of 13 residues. The ends were cut back, 10 bases at V and 3 bases at J, with 15 bases in the middle. Germline V gene lookup returns CDR1 MNHEY and CDR2 SVGAGI. In DNA form, the CDR3 reads TGTGCCACACAAGCACAGGGAGACACTGAAGCTTTCTTT. It codes for CATQAQGDTEAFF.